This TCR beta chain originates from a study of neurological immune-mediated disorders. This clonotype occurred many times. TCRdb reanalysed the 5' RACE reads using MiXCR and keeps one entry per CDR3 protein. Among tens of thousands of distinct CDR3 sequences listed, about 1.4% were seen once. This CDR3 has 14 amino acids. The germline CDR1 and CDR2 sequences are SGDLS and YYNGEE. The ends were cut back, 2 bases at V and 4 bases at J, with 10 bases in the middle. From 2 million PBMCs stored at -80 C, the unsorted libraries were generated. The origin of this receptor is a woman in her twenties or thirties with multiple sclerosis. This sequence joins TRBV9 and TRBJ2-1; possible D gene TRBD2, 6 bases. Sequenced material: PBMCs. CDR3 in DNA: TGTGCCAGCAGCGTCCGGGGACTTTACAATGAGCAGTTCTTC. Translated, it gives CASSVRGLYNEQFF.